Shown below are 6 T cell receptor beta chains from a single sample sequenced in a study of T cell responses to AZD1222 COVID-19 vaccine. Using immunoSEQ multiplex PCR, the repertoire was profiled, and TCRdb retains in-frame clones only, with some absent. The top ten hold about 10% of the sample, which has fewer than 200,000 clones, 85% to 95% seen once. The source material was peripheral blood, sampled on day 0 of AZD1222 vaccination. Receptors were obtained from an adult in good health.

The chain carries TRBV2 and TRBJ2-3, with D possibly TRBD2 on 6 matching bases. CDR3 length equals 14 residues. Germline-derived CDR1 and CDR2 are SNHLY and FYNNEI. The V gene lost 8 bases and the J gene lost 2 bases, with 14 bases spanning the gap. CDR3 sequence: CASAPGLNTDTQYF. CDR3 nucleotide sequence: TGTGCCAGCGCCCCGGGACTCAACACAGATACGCAGTATTTT.

This clone was seen more than once but under ten times. The J gene is TRBJ2-5, the V gene TRBV19; maybe TRBD2 (6 bases). V gave up 5 bases and J gave up 2 bases, with 15 bases separating them. Germline V gene lookup returns CDR1 LNHDA and CDR2 SQIVND (reference sequence). The CDR3 runs to 15 residues. CDR3 loop: CASSHSGTVQETQYF. Here the CDR3 DNA reads TGTGCCAGTAGTCACTCCGGGACTGTACAAGAGACCCAGTACTTC.

The chain joins TRBV4-1 to TRBJ1-1; D call uncertain. The CDR3 totals 12 residues. V was clipped by 3 bases and J by 11 bases, with 13 bases between them. Germline V gene sequence: CDR1 MGHRA, CDR2 YSYEKL. The CDR3 DNA reads TGCGCCAGCAGCCACGGCGAGGAAGTCGCTTTCTTT. It yields the protein CASSHGEEVAFF.

CDR3: CASSLEGRGRVGGAFF. CDR3 DNA: TGTGCCAGCAGCTTGGAGGGACGAGGAAGGGTAGGGGGAGCTTTCTTT. The chain recombines TRBV5-8 with TRBJ1-1, with D perhaps matching TRBD1 (6 bases). CDR1 SGHTS and CDR2 YDEGEE come from the germline V gene. The CDR3 has 16 amino acids. V lost 0 bases to trimming and J lost 10 bases, with 22 bases between them.

The chain couples TRBV29-1 to TRBJ2-7, with D maybe TRBD2 (5 bases). V was clipped by 7 bases and J by 6 bases, with 7 bases between them. The CDR3 has 9 amino acids. CDR1 SQVTM and CDR2 ANQGSEA come from the germline V gene. CDR3 sequence reads: CSAGCEQYV. In nucleotides, the CDR3 is TGCAGCGCGGGGTGCGAGCAGTACGTC.

The chain links TRBV4-1 to TRBJ2-1, with D possibly TRBD1 on 6 matching bases. Germline V gives CDR1 MGHRA, CDR2 YSYEKL. This CDR3 has 17 amino acids. V lost 3 bases, J lost 1 base, and 16 bases lay in between. CDR3 bases: TGCGCCAGCAGCCATTTCTTACAGGGTGGTTCCTACAATGAGCAGTTCTTC. Translation: CASSHFLQGGSYNEQFF.